The subject of this entry is one TCR beta chain. This entry belongs to a study of OX40 agonist ivuxolimab in advanced cancers. Assay: immunoSEQ multiplex PCR; the TCRdb copy retains only in-frame clones and omits some. Of approximately 45,000 clones listed, about 93% are singletons. Sequences were derived from CD4+ or CD8+ T cells sorted from blood, sampled in a trial of the OX40 agonist ivuxolimab. The receptor was isolated from an adult with an advanced solid tumor such as melanoma, head and neck, liver or kidney cancer.

This CDR3 is CASSLESGLAGGTDTQYF. DNA for the CDR3: TGTGCCAGCAGCTTAGAGTCGGGGCTAGCGGGGGGCACAGATACGCAGTATTTT. This chain links TRBV7-8 with TRBJ2-3; 10 bases agree with TRBD2. From germline, CDR1 is SGHVS and CDR2 FQNEAQ. V was pared by 1 base and J by 1 base, with 8 bases of the junction left unmatched. The CDR3 extends over 18 amino acids.